These 21 T cell receptor beta chains share one sample of origin, sequenced in a study of T cell changes during pregnancy in multiple sclerosis. Libraries were prepared by immunoSEQ multiplex PCR; TCRdb keeps only in-frame clonotypes and omits some of them. The data hold approximately 60,000 clones, with more than 75% observed a single time. Sequencing was performed on peripheral blood from another person, used as feeder cells. The receptor set was obtained from a human donor whose cells served as feeder cells for cultures in a pregnancy study.

The rearrangement joins TRBV11-2 to TRBJ1-2; tentatively, D is TRBD1 (5 bases). CDR3 length: 13 amino acids. Per the germline V gene, CDR1 is SGHAT and CDR2 is FQNNGV. V was shortened by 3 bases and J by 4 bases, with 9 bases between the two germline ends. The DNA for the CDR3 is TGTGCCAGCAGCTTTGGACAAGCCTATGGCTACACCTTC. It specifies CASSFGQAYGYTF. Full variable domain (outside the CDR3, taken from reference TRBV11-2 and TRBJ1-2): EAGVAQSPRYKIIEKRQSVAFWCNPISGHATLYWYQQILGQGPKLLIQFQNNGVVDDSQLPKDRFSAERLKGVDSTLKIQPAKLEDSAVYLCASSFGQAYGYTFGSGTRLTVV.

The J gene is TRBJ2-7, the V gene TRBV5-1; D may match TRBD1 or TRBD2 (5 bases each). Germline values: CDR1 SGHRS, CDR2 YFSETQ. Trimming took off 0 bases at V and 5 bases at J, with 18 bases between the two ends. CDR3 length: 16 amino acids. The CDR3 loop is CASSLGFGAARDEQYF. Here the CDR3 DNA reads TGCGCCAGCAGCTTGGGGTTCGGGGCGGCCAGGGACGAGCAGTACTTC.

The chain has TRBV10-2 and TRBJ1-1; D is unresolved. Trimming took off 7 bases at V and 6 bases at J, with 15 bases between the two ends. Germline V lookup: CDR1 WSHSY, CDR2 SAAADI. The CDR3 has 13 residues. The CDR3 here is CASIITPRSEAFF. CDR3 sequence (DNA): TGCGCCAGCATCATAACCCCTCGATCTGAAGCTTTCTTT.

The chain carries TRBV27 and TRBJ1-5; 8 nucleotides match TRBD1. With 6 bases clipped from V and 4 bases from J, the junction kept 11 bases outside the gene matches. CDR1 and CDR2 from the germline V gene are MNHEY and SMNVEV (reference sequence). The CDR3 runs 16 residues. The CDR3 spells CASRTQGGSGNQPQHF. CDR3 in DNA: TGTGCCAGCAGGACACAGGGGGGATCGGGAAATCAGCCCCAGCATTTT.

The V and J genes are TRBV12-5 and TRBJ2-2; D might be TRBD2 (5 bases). The CDR3 is 15 residues long. Germline assignment: CDR1 LGHNT and CDR2 FRNRAP. V dropped 1 base and J dropped 7 bases, with 13 bases sitting between them. The CDR3 reads CASGLAGLWGGELFF. DNA of the CDR3: TGTGCTAGTGGTTTGGCAGGACTGTGGGGCGGGGAGCTGTTTTTT.

The chain is built from TRBV25-1 and TRBJ2-5; TRBD1 agrees at 8 bases. V was clipped by 8 bases and J by 7 bases; unmatched bases: 6. Germline assignment: CDR1 MGHDK and CDR2 SYGVNS. CDR3 length: 12 residues. In DNA form, the CDR3 reads TGTGCCAGCTCAGGGGGCGCTTGGACCCAGTACTTC. This sequence encodes CASSGGAWTQYF.

This clone was seen only a few times. The chain is built from TRBV19 and TRBJ1-1, with D unresolved. The CDR3 is 15 amino acids. Per germline, CDR1 LNHDA and CDR2 SQIVND (reference sequence). Trimming left V 3 bases short and J 0 bases short, with 11 bases between. This CDR3 is CASSIVAAMNTEAFF. The CDR3 region has the DNA TGTGCCAGTAGTATTGTTGCTGCTATGAACACTGAAGCTTTCTTT.

V gene TRBV9 combines with J gene TRBJ2-1; 8 nucleotides line up with TRBD2. This CDR3 region has 16 residues. The germline V gene has CDR1 SGDLS and CDR2 YYNGEE. J was trimmed by 7 bases and V by 1 base; bases with no gene match: 10. This CDR3 is CASSVYAGRANNEQFF. DNA for the CDR3: TGTGCCAGCAGCGTATATGCCGGGAGGGCCAATAATGAGCAGTTCTTC.

A few counts support this clone. The V gene is TRBV7-9, the J gene TRBJ1-1; D is undetermined. Trimming pared 3 bases from V and 0 bases from J, leaving 5 bases between. The CDR3 runs 13 residues. The germline V gene encodes CDR1 SEHNR and CDR2 FQNEAQ (reference sequence). The CDR3 nucleotides are TGTGCCAGCAGCTTCGGAATGAACACTGAAGCTTTCTTT. Its protein is CASSFGMNTEAFF.

The genes are TRBV25-1 and TRBJ2-2, with 9 bases identical to TRBD1. Per the germline V gene, CDR1 is MGHDK and CDR2 is SYGVNS. This CDR3 contains 14 residues. The V gene end was trimmed by 10 bases and the J gene end by 3 bases; junction bases not matched to a gene: 6. The CDR3 loop reads CATGGQGDTGELFF. CDR3 sequence (DNA): TGTGCCACCGGGGGACAGGGAGACACCGGGGAGCTGTTTTTT.

V is TRBV5-4 and J is TRBJ1-4; the D is unclear. Germline V gene lookup returns CDR1 SGHNT and CDR2 YYREEE (reference sequence). V lost 4 bases and J lost 3, with 10 bases in between. The CDR3 is 14 amino acids. In DNA, the CDR3 is TGTGCCAGCAGCCTAACGGGGTCTAATGAAAAACTGTTTTTT. It codes for CASSLTGSNEKLFF.

This chain joins TRBV2 and TRBJ2-3; 12 nucleotides agree with TRBD1. Trimming removed 6 bases from V and 2 bases from J; junction bases left unmatched: 12. Per the germline V gene, CDR1 is SNHLY and CDR2 is FYNNEI. The CDR3 extends over 18 amino acids. The CDR3: CASRKNFGTGGPTDTQYF. In DNA, the CDR3 is TGTGCCAGCAGAAAAAACTTTGGGACAGGGGGCCCCACAGATACGCAGTATTTT.

The chain combines TRBV6-6 with TRBJ2-1; D might be TRBD1 (5 bases). CDR3 length: 14 amino acids. CDR1 is MNHNY, CDR2 SVGAGI, per germline (reference sequence). The germline V and J ends were trimmed by 7 bases and 4 bases, with 14 bases remaining between them. CDR3 amino acids: CASTGPVIYNEQFF. The DNA of the CDR3 is TGTGCCAGCACAGGGCCAGTGATTTACAATGAGCAGTTCTTC.

This sequence joins TRBV30 and TRBJ2-3, with D tentatively TRBD1 or TRBD2 (5 bases each). V lost 0 bases, J lost 2 bases, and 15 bases lay in between. This CDR3 is built from 16 residues. Germline V lookup: CDR1 GTSNPN, CDR2 SVGIG (reference sequence). The CDR3 here is CAWSVGAGGLTDTQYF. The CDR3, as DNA: TGTGCCTGGAGTGTTGGGGCAGGCGGACTCACAGATACGCAGTATTTT.

This chain connects TRBV5-1 to TRBJ2-2; no definite D call. This CDR3 is built from 14 residues. CDR1 SGHRS and CDR2 YFSETQ come from the germline V gene. Trimming shortened V by 0 bases and J by 1 base, and 4 bases separated the two germline ends. The CDR3 is CASSLDQNTGELFF. The CDR3, as DNA: TGCGCCAGCAGCTTGGATCAGAACACCGGGGAGCTGTTTTTT.

The chain recombines TRBV30 with TRBJ1-5, with a weak D call TRBD1 (5 bases). CDR1 and CDR2 from the germline V gene are GTSNPN and SVGIG (reference sequence). This CDR3 is 16 amino acids long. V lost 2 bases and J 3 bases, leaving 17 bases between the germline ends. CDR3 sequence (DNA): TGTGCCTGGAGTAGTTTCAGGGAGATTATCAATCAGCCCCAGCATTTT. Its translation: CAWSSFREIINQPQHF.

The rearrangement uses TRBV28 and TRBJ1-2, with D unclear. Trimming removed 3 bases at V and 3 bases at J, with 8 bases between. CDR1 is MDHEN, CDR2 SYDVKM, per germline. This CDR3 spans 13 amino acids. Written as DNA, the CDR3 is TGTGCCAGCAGTTTCCGGGGATACTATGGCTACACCTTC. It specifies CASSFRGYYGYTF.

The chain joins TRBV9 to TRBJ1-2; D is uncertain. The CDR3 runs 11 residues. The germline V and J ends were trimmed by 3 bases and 8 bases, with 8 bases remaining between them. CDR1 and CDR2 from the germline V gene are SGDLS and YYNGEE. CDR3: CASSAYTGYTF. The CDR3 nucleotides are TGTGCCAGCAGCGCTTACACGGGCTACACCTTC.

The chain has TRBV7-2 and TRBJ2-7, with a possible D match to TRBD1 (6 bases). Trimming took 0 bases from V and 1 from J, leaving 13 bases between them. Germline lookup yields CDR1 SGHTA and CDR2 FQGNSA. The CDR3 contains 16 residues. Here the CDR3 DNA reads TGTGCCAGCAGCTTAGCGGGGGCCCTCGGATCCTACGAGCAGTACTTC. Translated: CASSLAGALGSYEQYF. The whole variable domain, remainder taken from reference TRBV7-2 and TRBJ2-7, is GAGVSQSPSNKVTEKGKDVELRCDPISGHTALYWYRQSLGQGLEFLIYFQGNSAPDKSGLPSDRFSAERTGGSVSTLTIQRTQQEDSAVYLCASSLAGALGSYEQYFGPGTRLTVT.

The genes are TRBV7-8 and TRBJ1-2; D is undetermined. Germline CDR1 SGHVS, CDR2 FQNEAQ. The CDR3 sequence is 13 residues long. Between the trimmed V and J ends, which lost 2 bases and 5 bases, there was a span of 9 bases. The CDR3 loop is CASSLRDLYGYTF. CDR3 in DNA: TGTGCCAGCAGCTTACGAGATCTGTATGGCTACACCTTC.

This clone showed up just once. This sequence joins TRBV28 and TRBJ2-7; 8 bases match TRBD1. The J segment lost 4 bases and the V segment lost 7 bases, leaving 6 bases of the junction unmatched. Germline-derived CDR1 and CDR2 are MDHEN and SYDVKM. This CDR3 is 13 amino acids long. CDR3 amino acids: CASIGQGWYEQYF. The CDR3 nucleotides read TGTGCCAGCATCGGACAGGGATGGTACGAGCAGTACTTC.